The rows below give T cell receptor beta chains drawn from one sample of a study of spatial heterogeneity in lung cancer. TCRdb re-analysed the 5' RACE reads in MiXCR, keeping a single row per CDR3 protein. The data hold roughly 79,000 distinct CDR3 sequences, with 8% observed a single time. The sample was PBMCs, taken at surgery. The receptors derive from a male donor with early-stage non-small cell lung cancer. The CDR3 runs from the conserved cysteine through the conserved F or W. Fields, in order: J gene, clone size, D gene, V gene, CDR3 protein, CDR3 DNA. The D gene is left open where the match is weak. Clone size is shown for a subset of rows, as once, few, many or a class of expanded clone.

j_gene: TRBJ2-1
abundance: many
d_gene: .
v_gene: TRBV9
CDR3aa: CASSAGGLSSYNEQFF
CDR3nt: TGTGCCAGCAGCGCAGGGGGGCTGAGCTCCTACAATGAGCAGTTCTTC

j_gene: TRBJ2-3
abundance: many
d_gene: .
v_gene: TRBV9
CDR3aa: CASSVVGGGTDTQYF
CDR3nt: TGTGCCAGCAGCGTAGTAGGGGGAGGGACAGATACGCAGTATTTT

j_gene: TRBJ2-1
abundance: few
d_gene: .
v_gene: TRBV11-3
CDR3aa: CASSLLGAEQFF
CDR3nt: TGTGCCAGCAGCCTATTAGGTGCTGAGCAGTTCTTC

j_gene: TRBJ1-4
abundance: many
d_gene: .
v_gene: TRBV5-1
CDR3aa: CASSYTGSDTNEKLFF
CDR3nt: TGCGCCAGCAGTTACACAGGGAGCGATACTAATGAAAAACTGTTTTTT

j_gene: TRBJ1-2
abundance: many
d_gene: .
v_gene: TRBV3-2
CDR3aa: CASSQAGQLLGPNYGYTF
CDR3nt: TGTGCCAGCAGCCAAGCTGGACAGTTGTTAGGACCAAACTATGGCTACACCTTC

j_gene: TRBJ2-1
abundance: .
d_gene: .
v_gene: TRBV12-5
CDR3aa: CASGLNYNNEQFF
CDR3nt: TGTGCTAGTGGTTTGAACTATAACAATGAGCAGTTCTTC

j_gene: TRBJ2-3
abundance: many
d_gene: .
v_gene: TRBV12-3/TRBV12-4
CDR3aa: CASSFVSLDTQYF
CDR3nt: TGTGCCAGCAGTTTTGTTTCTCTGGATACGCAGTATTTT

j_gene: TRBJ2-7
abundance: few
d_gene: .
v_gene: TRBV25-1
CDR3aa: CASLRGLEQYF
CDR3nt: TGTGCCAGTTTAAGGGGTCTCGAGCAGTACTTC

j_gene: TRBJ2-7
abundance: .
d_gene: TRBD2
v_gene: TRBV5-5
CDR3aa: CASSHYVAGAGYEQYF
CDR3nt: TGTGCCAGCAGCCATTACGTAGCGGGAGCAGGTTACGAGCAGTACTTC

j_gene: TRBJ1-1
abundance: many
d_gene: .
v_gene: TRBV29-1
CDR3aa: CSVEGRGGGEAFF
CDR3nt: TGCAGCGTTGAAGGTAGGGGCGGGGGTGAAGCTTTCTTT

j_gene: TRBJ1-2
abundance: few
d_gene: .
v_gene: TRBV5-4
CDR3aa: CASSQGLPSYGYTF
CDR3nt: TGTGCCAGCAGCCAAGGACTTCCTTCCTATGGCTACACCTTC

j_gene: TRBJ2-7
abundance: many
d_gene: .
v_gene: TRBV29-1
CDR3aa: CSVAGPHEREQYF
CDR3nt: TGCAGCGTAGCCGGGCCACACGAGCGCGAGCAGTACTTC

j_gene: TRBJ2-1
abundance: many
d_gene: .
v_gene: TRBV11-1
CDR3aa: CASSKPETVYNEQFF
CDR3nt: TGTGCCAGCAGCAAGCCCGAGACAGTATACAATGAGCAGTTCTTC

j_gene: TRBJ1-5
abundance: many
d_gene: .
v_gene: TRBV2
CDR3aa: CASSEAGFRNQPQHF
CDR3nt: TGTGCCAGCAGTGAAGCAGGGTTCAGGAATCAGCCCCAGCATTTT

j_gene: TRBJ2-7
abundance: .
d_gene: .
v_gene: TRBV7-9
CDR3aa: CASRSSGSYEQYF
CDR3nt: TGTGCCAGCAGGAGTAGCGGATCCTACGAGCAGTACTTC

j_gene: TRBJ2-7
abundance: many
d_gene: TRBD1
v_gene: TRBV20-1
CDR3aa: CSANDRVSGEQYF
CDR3nt: TGCAGTGCTAACGACAGGGTCTCTGGGGAGCAGTACTTC

j_gene: TRBJ1-4
abundance: .
d_gene: .
v_gene: TRBV10-3
CDR3aa: CAIREGTTNEKLFF
CDR3nt: TGTGCCATCAGAGAGGGGACAACTAATGAAAAACTGTTTTTT

j_gene: TRBJ2-1
abundance: few
d_gene: TRBD2
v_gene: TRBV7-9
CDR3aa: CASRTGTSGRARYNEQFF
CDR3nt: TGTGCCAGCAGAACCGGGACTAGCGGGAGGGCCAGATACAATGAGCAGTTCTTC

j_gene: TRBJ1-2
abundance: many
d_gene: .
v_gene: TRBV29-1
CDR3aa: CSVGQQVYGYTF
CDR3nt: TGCAGCGTTGGCCAACAGGTCTATGGCTACACCTTC

j_gene: TRBJ1-5
abundance: many
d_gene: TRBD1
v_gene: TRBV28
CDR3aa: CASSTQWTGGNQPQHF
CDR3nt: TGTGCCAGCAGTACTCAGTGGACAGGAGGCAATCAGCCCCAGCATTTT

j_gene: TRBJ2-1
abundance: many
d_gene: TRBD2
v_gene: TRBV10-3
CDR3aa: CAISDGQRENNEQFF
CDR3nt: TGTGCCATCAGTGACGGGCAGCGGGAGAACAATGAGCAGTTCTTC

j_gene: TRBJ1-4
abundance: .
d_gene: .
v_gene: TRBV3-1
CDR3aa: CASSQHGSAGREKLFF
CDR3nt: TGTGCCAGCAGCCAACACGGATCGGCAGGGCGTGAAAAACTGTTTTTT

j_gene: TRBJ1-4
abundance: many
d_gene: .
v_gene: TRBV20-1
CDR3aa: CSAINPRQGSEKLFF
CDR3nt: TGCAGTGCTATTAACCCAAGGCAGGGGAGTGAAAAACTGTTTTTT

j_gene: TRBJ2-1
abundance: many
d_gene: TRBD1
v_gene: TRBV4-1
CDR3aa: CASSQGPGQGERNEQFF
CDR3nt: TGCGCCAGCAGCCAAGGACCGGGACAGGGGGAGAGGAATGAGCAGTTCTTC